The 28 T cell receptor beta chains below come from one sample, sequenced in a study of graft-versus-host responses after intestinal transplantation. Produced via immunoSEQ multiplex PCR; TCRdb's table is partial and in-frame only. Of 70,000 to 75,000 clones in the sample, 70% to 90% were seen once. The antigens of these receptors remain unknown. The source material was unstimulated CD8+ T cells sorted from spleen or lymph node cells, sampled before intestinal transplant. The receptors derive from a human donor who received an intestinal transplant.

The chain is built from TRBV11-2 and TRBJ1-2; the D is unclear. V was cut by 1 base and J by 4 bases, with 13 bases left in between. Germline V CDR1 and CDR2: SGHAT, FQNNGV. CDR3 length: 15 amino acids. CDR3 in DNA: TGTGCCAGCAGCTTAGCCCCGAGGGCCTCCTATGGCTACACCTTC. Encoded protein: CASSLAPRASYGYTF.

The V and J genes are TRBV29-1 and TRBJ1-2, with 9 bases matching TRBD1. J lost 6 bases, V lost 6 bases, and 8 bases had no gene match. CDR1 SQVTM and CDR2 ANQGSEA come from the germline V gene. The CDR3 has 13 amino acids. CDR3 nucleotide sequence: TGCAGCGTCACAGGGGGCGCAGTCCATGGCTACACCTTC. This gives the protein CSVTGGAVHGYTF.

The chain joins TRBV5-1 to TRBJ2-7, with D possibly TRBD2 on 6 matching bases. The germline V and J ends were trimmed by 5 bases and 2 bases, with 17 bases remaining between them. The CDR3 runs to 15 residues. Germline lookup yields CDR1 SGHRS and CDR2 YFSETQ. CDR3 region: CASSGGGRPPYEQYF. In DNA form, the CDR3 reads TGCGCCAGCAGTGGAGGAGGGCGTCCGCCCTACGAGCAGTACTTC.

The chain joins TRBV5-1 to TRBJ2-1; the match to TRBD2 covers 7 bases. J lost 4 bases, V lost 7 bases, and 11 bases had no gene match. Germline CDR1 and CDR2: SGHRS and YFSETQ. CDR3 length equals 15 residues. The DNA for the CDR3 is TGCGCCAGCTCTCGGCCTAGCGGACCTTACAATGAGCAGTTCTTC. Residues: CASSRPSGPYNEQFF.

The CDR3 coding sequence is TGTGCCAGCAGTTCGAACCGATTAACAGGGGGAGATACGCAGTATTTT. It is translated as CASSSNRLTGGDTQYF. This rearrangement joins TRBV27 to TRBJ2-3; 8 bases fit TRBD1. The CDR3 sequence is 16 residues long. Germline CDR1 and CDR2: MNHEY and SMNVEV (reference sequence). The J segment lost 5 bases and the V segment lost 4 bases, leaving 11 bases of the junction unmatched.

The chain carries TRBV5-6 and TRBJ1-1, with unresolved D. V gave up 4 bases and J gave up 5 bases, with 12 bases separating them. From germline, CDR1 is SGHDT and CDR2 YYEEEE. This CDR3 is built from 13 residues. CDR3 loop: CASSPAGITEAFF. The CDR3, as DNA: TGTGCCAGCAGCCCGGCGGGGATAACTGAAGCTTTCTTT.

J is TRBJ2-2 and V is TRBV9, with TRBD2 matching 12 bases. V shed 0 bases, J shed 1 base, and the junction held 10 bases outside the gene matches. The CDR3 covers 20 residues. Germline V gene lookup returns CDR1 SGDLS and CDR2 YYNGEE. The CDR3: CASSVARQLAGGRNTGELFF. CDR3 in DNA: TGTGCCAGCAGCGTAGCTCGACAACTAGCGGGAGGACGGAACACCGGGGAGCTGTTTTTT.

The chain recombines TRBV13 with TRBJ1-2; a weak D match, TRBD1 (6 bases). This CDR3 comprises 15 residues. Germline CDR1 PRHDT, CDR2 FYEKMQ (reference sequence). V was cut by 5 bases and J by 0 bases, with 13 bases left in between. Here the CDR3 reads CASSTRGGPNYGYTF. CDR3 bases: TGTGCCAGCAGCACTAGGGGGGGTCCTAACTATGGCTACACCTTC.

This CDR3 is CASSASGNTGELFF. The CDR3 bases are TGTGCCAGCAGTGCTAGCGGGAACACCGGGGAGCTGTTTTTT. The rearrangement uses TRBV6-4 and TRBJ2-2; 7 nucleotides align to TRBD2. CDR3 length equals 14 residues. From germline, CDR1 is MRHNA and CDR2 SNTAGT. Trimming cost V 4 bases and J 1 base; bases outside gene matches: 0.

This chain connects TRBV5-4 to TRBJ2-7; D ambiguous. The length of the CDR3 is 13 residues. Deletions cut 2 bases from V and 0 bases from J, with 6 bases between. Germline CDR1 reads SGHNT; CDR2 reads YYREEE (reference sequence). The chain's CDR3 is CASSFDNSYEQYF. DNA for the CDR3: TGTGCCAGCAGCTTTGACAACTCCTACGAGCAGTACTTC.

This chain links TRBV5-1 with TRBJ2-1; TRBD1 matches at 12 bases. This CDR3 has 17 residues. The germline gives CDR1 SGHRS, CDR2 YFSETQ. V lost 4 bases to trimming and J lost 5 bases; unmatched junction nucleotides: 10. CDR3 nucleotides: TGCGCCAGCAGCCCCCCGCTTCGGGACAGGGGGCACAATGAGCAGTTCTTC. Its translation: CASSPPLRDRGHNEQFF. The full variable domain, rest sourced from reference TRBV5-1 and TRBJ2-1, is KAGVTQTPRYLIKTRGQQVTLSCSPISGHRSVSWYQQTPGQGLQFLFEYFSETQRNKGNFPGRFSGRQFSNSRSEMNVSTLELGDSALYLCASSPPLRDRGHNEQFFGPGTRLTVL.

This chain links TRBV15 with TRBJ2-3, with TRBD2 identical over 7 bases. CDR3 length: 18 residues. Trimming removed 0 bases from V and 2 bases from J; junction bases left unmatched: 11. Germline V gene sequence: CDR1 LNHNV, CDR2 YYDKDF (reference sequence). CDR3 coding DNA: TGTGCCACCAGCAGAGATGCCCCTGGGGGGGGGTACACAGATACGCAGTATTTT. Translation: CATSRDAPGGGYTDTQYF.

A single count supports this clone. The chain links TRBV5-4 to TRBJ1-3; D is possibly TRBD1 (5 bases). The CDR3 has 13 residues. Germline values: CDR1 SGHNT, CDR2 YYREEE (reference sequence). Trimming shortened V by 5 bases and J by 3 bases, and 9 bases separated the two germline ends. CDR3 nucleotide sequence: TGTGCCAGCAGACCCGGGGGTGGAAACACCATATATTTT. Protein: CASRPGGGNTIYF.

The chain employs TRBV9 and TRBJ1-4; no clear D gene. Germline V lookup: CDR1 SGDLS, CDR2 YYNGEE. The CDR3 is 16 residues long. V gave up 1 base and J gave up 4 bases, with 14 bases separating them. The chain's CDR3 is CASSVSGNSVNEKLFF. The CDR3, as DNA: TGTGCCAGCAGCGTAAGCGGGAATTCGGTTAATGAAAAACTGTTTTTT.

The V gene is TRBV6-1, the J gene TRBJ2-2; D might be TRBD2 (5 bases). Trimming shortened V by 3 bases and J by 3 bases, and 11 bases separated the two germline ends. The CDR3 totals 15 residues. CDR1 is MNHNS, CDR2 SASEGT, per germline. The CDR3 reads CASSDRGSDTGELFF. The CDR3 DNA reads as TGTGCCAGCAGTGATCGTGGGAGCGACACCGGGGAGCTGTTTTTT.

The count of this clone is one. CDR3 nucleotides: TGCGCCAGCAGCCAATCCCCCGGGGACAGCCCCGAGAATGAGCAGTTCTTC. As protein: CASSQSPGDSPENEQFF. The chain is built from TRBV4-1 and TRBJ2-1; TRBD1 agrees at 7 bases. This CDR3 region has 17 residues. With 2 bases clipped from V and 7 bases from J, the junction kept 14 bases outside the gene matches. CDR1 MGHRA and CDR2 YSYEKL come from the germline V gene.

V and J are TRBV27 and TRBJ2-1, with 11 bases fitting TRBD1. After removal of 6 bases from V and 0 bases from J, the junction contained 16 bases not matched to a gene. This CDR3 is 20 amino acids long. From germline, CDR1 is MNHEY and CDR2 SMNVEV (reference sequence). The CDR3 sequence: CASRLRVGQGDMSSYNEQFF. The CDR3 nucleotides read TGTGCCAGCAGATTGAGGGTGGGACAGGGGGACATGAGCTCCTACAATGAGCAGTTCTTC.

The chain recombines TRBV4-1 with TRBJ2-3, with D possibly TRBD2 on 5 matching bases. Trimming cost V 2 bases and J 2 bases, with 17 bases left between them. Germline loops: CDR1 MGHRA, CDR2 YSYEKL. The CDR3 loop spans 17 amino acids. CDR3 sequence: CASSQSGPEGYTDTQYF. The CDR3 DNA sequence: TGCGCCAGCAGCCAATCGGGCCCCGAGGGATACACAGATACGCAGTATTTT.

This clone was picked up one time. The chain couples TRBV27 to TRBJ2-3, with D maybe TRBD2 (5 bases). The germline V and J ends were trimmed by 6 bases and 1 base, with 11 bases remaining between them. Germline V CDR1 and CDR2: MNHEY, SMNVEV (reference sequence). CDR3 length equals 14 residues. The CDR3 nucleotides are TGTGCCAGCAGCCGAGCGGTGGGCACAGATACGCAGTATTTT. It yields the protein CASSRAVGTDTQYF.

The chain combines TRBV28 with TRBJ2-5; 9 bases agree with TRBD1. The J call may be mistaken, given a closer DNA end match to TRBJ2-7. The CDR3 is 15 amino acids. Germline lookup yields CDR1 MDHEN and CDR2 SYDVKM. The CDR3 DNA reads as TGTGCCAGCAGGGTACCGGGACAGGGAGTTCACGAGCAGTACTTC. As protein: CASRVPGQGVHEQYF.

The gene calls are TRBV4-1 and TRBJ1-5; 7 bases match TRBD1. J lost 4 bases, V lost 1 base, and 4 bases had no gene match. In germline, CDR1 is MGHRA, CDR2 YSYEKL. The CDR3 consists of 15 residues. Here the CDR3 reads CASSQVGGGNQPQHF. The CDR3 bases are TGCGCCAGCAGCCAAGTAGGGGGCGGGAATCAGCCCCAGCATTTT.

This rearrangement joins TRBV6-5 to TRBJ2-7; 8 nucleotides line up with TRBD2. The CDR3 contains 16 residues. V shed 3 bases, J shed 3 bases, and the junction held 10 bases outside the gene matches. Per germline, CDR1 MNHEY and CDR2 SVGAGI. The chain's CDR3 is CASSYGRSGGSYEQYF. The CDR3, as DNA: TGTGCCAGCAGTTATGGGCGGTCGGGGGGGAGCTACGAGCAGTACTTC.

The CDR3 DNA is TGTGCCTGGAGTGTAGAGCGGTCCTATGGCTACACCTTC. Encoded protein: CAWSVERSYGYTF. The rearrangement uses TRBV30 and TRBJ1-2; D unresolved. CDR1 and CDR2 (germline): GTSNPN, SVGIG (reference sequence). The CDR3 has 13 amino acids. The V and J ends lost 0 bases and 4 bases respectively, with 9 bases between them.

The chain recombines TRBV5-4 with TRBJ2-7; D gene unclear. The CDR3 runs to 13 residues. With 4 bases removed from V and 0 bases from J, the gap between germline ends came to 8 bases. Germline V CDR1 and CDR2: SGHNT, YYREEE (reference sequence). This chain's CDR3 is CASSLSSSYEQYF. The CDR3 bases are TGTGCCAGCAGCCTATCGAGCTCCTACGAGCAGTACTTC.

The chain combines TRBV5-1 with TRBJ2-3; D is unresolved. This CDR3 is built from 13 residues. The V gene's germline CDR1 is SGHRS and CDR2 YFSETQ. Trimming left V 1 base short and J 6 bases short, with 9 bases between. The DNA for the CDR3 is TGCGCCAGCAGCTTGCCGCCGCGGGATACGCAGTATTTT. Translation: CASSLPPRDTQYF.

Written as DNA, the CDR3 is TGCGCCAGCAGCCAAGGAGCTGCGCGTCTGGAGACCCAGTACTTC. Residues: CASSQGAARLETQYF. The chain carries TRBV4-1 and TRBJ2-5; unclear D gene. Germline lookup yields CDR1 MGHRA and CDR2 YSYEKL. The germline V and J ends were trimmed by 1 base and 5 bases, with 14 bases remaining between them. The CDR3 is 15 amino acids.

The gene calls are TRBV30 and TRBJ1-6; D gene ambiguous. The germline gives CDR1 GTSNPN, CDR2 SVGIG (reference sequence). With 7 bases removed from V and 13 bases from J, the gap between germline ends came to 20 bases. The length of the CDR3 is 13 residues. The CDR3 DNA reads TGTGCCTCCCAGAGTGCCGCCGGGGTGCCCCTCCACTTT. It specifies CASQSAAGVPLHF.

Comment on this clone: This may come from a read error, since a much larger clone is one base off. The V call is TRBV4-1, the J call TRBJ1-1, with D hard to call. Deletions cut 0 bases from V and 0 bases from J, with 14 bases between. Germline assignment: CDR1 MGHRA and CDR2 YSYEKL. The CDR3 length is 17 residues. CDR3: CASSQDYAGPVNTEAFF. The DNA for the CDR3 is TGCGCCAGCAGCCAAGATTATGCAGGTCCTGTGAACACTGAAGCTTTCTTT.